These 22 T cell receptor beta chains were all obtained from the same sample, sequenced in a study of blood T cell repertoires in COVID-19. The assay was immunoSEQ multiplex PCR, and TCRdb's table has in-frame clones only and misses some. The sample consists of 210,000 or so clones, 75% to 90% of them appearing once. Sequencing was performed on peripheral blood. The receptors shown here come from a human donor in a cohort sampled during active COVID-19.

The J gene is TRBJ1-2, the V gene TRBV2, with D possibly TRBD1 on 5 matching bases. The CDR3 covers 13 residues. In germline, CDR1 is SNHLY, CDR2 FYNNEI. Trimming took 6 bases from V and 2 from J, leaving 10 bases between them. The CDR3 loop reads CASRGEGNYGYTF. DNA for the CDR3: TGTGCCAGCAGGGGGGAGGGGAACTATGGCTACACCTTC.

The V gene is TRBV3-1 (or the pseudogene TRBV3-2), the J gene TRBJ2-7, with TRBD2 as a possible D gene (6 bases). Trimming stripped 3 bases from V and 0 bases from J, with 15 bases between. The CDR3 has 16 amino acids. CDR1 and CDR2 from the germline V gene are LGHDT and YNNKEL (reference sequence). CDR3 nucleotides: TGTGCCAGCAGCCAGGAACCGGGACTTAGCTCCTACGAGCAGTACTTC. It encodes CASSQEPGLSSYEQYF.

The chain employs TRBV29-1 and TRBJ2-7; D is perhaps TRBD2 (6 bases). The germline V gene has CDR1 SQVTM and CDR2 ANQGSEA. V shed 1 base and J shed 0 bases, with 7 bases lying between them. The CDR3 runs 13 residues. CDR3 residues: CSVEGLGSYEQYF. The DNA for the CDR3 is TGCAGCGTTGAAGGACTAGGCTCCTACGAGCAGTACTTC.

The genes are TRBV27 and TRBJ1-2; a weak D match, TRBD1 (5 bases). The CDR3 sequence is 14 residues long. The V gene's germline CDR1 is MNHEY and CDR2 SMNVEV (reference sequence). V shed 6 bases and J shed 8 bases, with 19 bases lying between them. CDR3 DNA: TGTGCCAGCAGCGGGAACCGCGGGGGAGTGGGCTACACCTTC. Translation: CASSGNRGGVGYTF.

The chain recombines TRBV2 with TRBJ2-7; possibly TRBD2 for D (6 bases). Trimming cost V 7 bases and J 2 bases, with 15 bases left between them. Germline V gene data show CDR1 as SNHLY and CDR2 as FYNNEI. The CDR3 covers 14 residues. CDR3 bases: TGTGCCAGCACCAAGAGGGGAGGCACCTACGAGCAGTACTTC. Amino acids: CASTKRGGTYEQYF.

CDR3 loop: CASSSERTSGRNEQYF. As DNA, the CDR3 is TGTGCCAGCAGTTCCGAGAGGACTAGCGGGAGGAACGAGCAGTACTTC. The chain couples TRBV28 to TRBJ2-7; TRBD2 matches 14 bases. The germline V gene encodes CDR1 MDHEN and CDR2 SYDVKM. This CDR3 spans 16 amino acids. V gave up 4 bases and J gave up 5 bases; unmatched junction bases: 7.

V and J are TRBV19 and TRBJ1-1; 10 nucleotides line up with TRBD1. Germline trimming cut 6 bases from V and 5 bases from J; bases unmatched to any gene: 12. There are 16 residues in the CDR3. Germline V gene sequence: CDR1 LNHDA, CDR2 SQIVND (reference sequence). This CDR3 reads CASSRDRGIRVTEAFF. The CDR3, as DNA: TGTGCCAGTAGCCGGGACAGGGGAATTAGGGTGACTGAAGCTTTCTTT. The full variable domain, completed using reference TRBV19 and TRBJ1-1, is DGGITQSPKYLFRKEGQNVTLSCEQNLNHDAMYWYRQDPGQGLRLIYYSQIVNDFQKGDIAEGYSVSREKKESFPLTVTSAQKNPTAFYLCASSRDRGIRVTEAFFGQGTRLTVV.

The V gene is TRBV5-4, the J gene TRBJ2-6; D is ambiguous. The germline V gene encodes CDR1 SGHNT and CDR2 YYREEE (reference sequence). The length of the CDR3 is 17 residues. With 1 base removed from V and 0 bases from J, the gap between germline ends came to 11 bases. CDR3 in DNA: TGTGCCAGCAGCTTGAACAATTTAGCCTCTGGGGCCAACGTCCTGACTTTC. It is translated as CASSLNNLASGANVLTF. Drawing the rest from reference TRBV5-4 and TRBJ2-6, the complete variable domain is ETGVTQSPTHLIKTRGQQVTLRCSSQSGHNTVSWYQQALGQGPQFIFQYYREEENGRGNFPPRFSGLQFPNYSSELNVNALELDDSALYLCASSLNNLASGANVLTFGAGSRLTVL.

The J gene is TRBJ1-5, the V gene TRBV19; D ambiguous. The V end lost 2 bases, the J end lost 5 bases, and 7 bases lay between the germline ends. The germline gives CDR1 LNHDA, CDR2 SQIVND (reference sequence). This CDR3 region has 13 residues. As DNA, the CDR3 is TGTGCCAGTAGTATAAGCGGCGATCAGCCCCAGCATTTT. It translates to CASSISGDQPQHF.

The CDR3 DNA follows: TGTGCCAGCAGCCAAGGACAGGGGGCCCTCAACGAGCAGTACTTC. This sequence encodes CASSQGQGALNEQYF. J is TRBJ2-7 and V is TRBV7-2; 11 positions match TRBD1. The CDR3 sequence is 15 residues long. Germline-derived CDR1 and CDR2 are SGHTA and FQGNSA. The V segment lost 5 bases and the J segment 5 bases; nucleotides outside the gene matches: 8.

This clone was recorded a few times. V gene TRBV27 combines with J gene TRBJ1-2; D remains unclear. The CDR3 is made up of 13 amino acids. Deletions cut 2 bases from V and 4 bases from J, with 8 bases between. In germline, CDR1 is MNHEY, CDR2 SMNVEV (reference sequence). The CDR3 DNA is TGTGCCAGCAGTTTAATCACCGGCTATGGCTACACCTTC. This codes for CASSLITGYGYTF.

DNA of the CDR3: TGTGCCAGCAGTTTCCCCTCCGGTCCCTTCTCGGGAGAGCAGTACTTC. Translated: CASSFPSGPFSGEQYF. This chain links TRBV28 with TRBJ2-7, with a tentative D call TRBD2 (5 bases). This CDR3 is 16 amino acids long. In germline, CDR1 is MDHEN, CDR2 SYDVKM. V was pared by 3 bases and J by 7 bases, with 22 bases between.

V gene TRBV11-2 combines with J gene TRBJ2-6, with D hard to call. Germline lookup yields CDR1 SGHAT and CDR2 FQNNGV. The V end lost 1 base, the J end lost 0 bases, and 4 bases lay between the germline ends. The CDR3 is 15 amino acids. CDR3 DNA: TGTGCCAGCAGCTTAGGCAGCTCTGGGGCCAACGTCCTGACTTTC. Translated: CASSLGSSGANVLTF.

There are a few counts of this clone. This sequence joins TRBV6-2 or TRBV6-3 and TRBJ2-7, with D possibly matching TRBD2 (5 bases). The CDR3 consists of 18 residues. V was clipped by 6 bases and J by 6 bases, with 30 bases between them. The germline V gene has CDR1 MNHEY and CDR2 SVGEGT. The DNA of the CDR3 is TGTGCCAGCAGCCCGGAATCGTTTTCCGGCTTTTTGGCGGGCGAGCAGTACTTC. It specifies CASSPESFSGFLAGEQYF.

The chain uses TRBV28 and TRBJ1-1; no definite D call. This CDR3 has 14 residues. Trimming pared 2 bases from V and 4 bases from J, leaving 11 bases between. Germline V CDR1 and CDR2: MDHEN, SYDVKM. The CDR3 spells CASSLIPGSTEAFF. CDR3 sequence (DNA): TGTGCCAGCAGTTTAATTCCAGGCAGCACTGAAGCTTTCTTT.

The chain employs TRBV28 and TRBJ2-5; D is possibly TRBD2 (6 bases). Deletions cut 5 bases from V and 0 bases from J, with 19 bases between. This CDR3 comprises 17 residues. From germline, CDR1 is MDHEN and CDR2 SYDVKM. The CDR3: CASSPGLASRYQETQYF. CDR3 nucleotide sequence: TGTGCCAGCAGTCCCGGCCTAGCGTCCCGATACCAAGAGACCCAGTACTTC.

CDR3 coding DNA: TGCGCCAGCAGCCACGCAGGCATCTATGGCTACACCTTC. This translates into CASSHAGIYGYTF. The chain uses TRBV4-3 and TRBJ1-2, with D hard to call. Deletions cut 3 bases from V and 4 bases from J, with 9 bases between. This CDR3 spans 13 amino acids. CDR1 LGHNA and CDR2 YSLEER come from the germline V gene.

The chain couples TRBV19 to TRBJ2-1; perhaps TRBD2 as D (6 bases). Trimming pared 6 bases from V and 4 bases from J, leaving 10 bases between. Germline assignment: CDR1 LNHDA and CDR2 SQIVND (reference sequence). CDR3 length equals 13 residues. CDR3 DNA: TGTGCCAGTAGCGGGGGACCTTACAATGAGCAGTTCTTC. This sequence encodes CASSGGPYNEQFF.

V and J are TRBV5-5 and TRBJ2-7, with a weak D call TRBD2 (5 bases). Germline V gives CDR1 SGHKS, CDR2 YYEKEE (reference sequence). V was clipped by 4 bases and J by 1 base, with 12 bases between them. The CDR3 has 14 residues. The chain's CDR3 is CASSLDLFSYEQYF. For the CDR3, the DNA is TGTGCCAGCAGCCTGGACTTGTTTTCCTACGAGCAGTACTTC.

The V call is TRBV11-2, the J call TRBJ1-6; D is unclear. V lost 3 bases to trimming and J lost 7 bases, with 16 bases between them. This CDR3 is 16 amino acids long. CDR1 is SGHAT, CDR2 FQNNGV, per germline. CDR3 DNA: TGTGCCAGCAGCTTCCGCCCAAACCCCCAGAATTCACCCCTCCACTTT. Protein: CASSFRPNPQNSPLHF.

This clone was found many times. The J gene is TRBJ1-6, the V gene TRBV6-5, with D perhaps matching TRBD1 (6 bases). V was clipped by 6 bases and J by 3 bases, with 6 bases between them. The CDR3 covers 13 residues. Germline CDR1 MNHEY, CDR2 SVGAGI. CDR3 bases: TGTGCCAGCAGGGACAGCTATAATTCACCCCTCCACTTT. Protein product: CASRDSYNSPLHF.

The chain recombines TRBV4-3 with TRBJ2-1; TRBD2 agrees at 11 bases. This CDR3 region has 15 residues. Trimming cost V 0 bases and J 12 bases; bases outside gene matches: 7. CDR1 LGHNA and CDR2 YSLEER come from the germline V gene. In DNA, the CDR3 is TGCGCCAGCAGCCAAGAGAAACTAGCGGGAGCGTGGCAGTTCTTC. Protein sequence: CASSQEKLAGAWQFF.